This T cell receptor beta chain comes out of a study of blood T cell repertoires in COVID-19. Across the whole study: Samples of COVID-19 (acute and convalescent) were obtained from the United States, Italy and Spain. PBMCs, B-cell-depleted T cells, or T cells were the source of the cDNA or gDNA that made up the material.

This CDR3 comprises 16 residues. V dropped 5 bases and J dropped 6; count of bases not matched to a gene: 9. Germline CDR1 reads MNHEY; CDR2 reads SMNVEV (reference sequence). In the study's own analysis: It was from reference gene primer amplification that nucleated cell counts were estimated. TCRdb's table, derived via immunoSEQ multiplex PCR, lists solely in-frame clones and lacks some. From that table come the V and J calls and clone size; the DNA was used to work out D and trimming. The table has roughly 15,000 clones, 84% seen once. V is TRBV27 and J is TRBJ2-2; 10 bases align to TRBD2. Sequenced material: peripheral blood. This receptor was taken from a woman in her forties or fifties with active or convalescent COVID-19. The CDR3 sequence: CASSLTSGERPGELFF. The CDR3 DNA sequence: TGTGCCAGCAGTCTCACTAGCGGGGAGCGTCCCGGGGAGCTGTTTTTT.